This TCR beta chain was identified during a study of patients and donors after allogeneic stem cell transplantation. The V gene lost 8 bases and the J gene lost 2 bases, with 15 bases spanning the gap. Germline CDR1 ENHRY, CDR2 SYGVKD. The CDR3 contains 14 residues. TCRdb processed the RT-PCR reads anew with MiXCR; each CDR3 protein has one entry. The sample lists over 130,000 distinct CDR3 sequences, approximately 40% occurring once. The TCR originated in a human donor who was either an allogeneic HSCT recipient or a stem cell or donor lymphocyte infusion donor (not recorded which). It is not recorded whose cells these are; they may come from a transplant donor. Sequenced material: blood, either unsorted or a sorted T cell fraction (not recorded which). The chain carries TRBV10-3 and TRBJ2-5; a weak D match, TRBD2 (6 bases). CDR3: CAIGNGREQETQYF. The CDR3 nucleotides read TGTGCCATCGGTAACGGGCGGGAACAAGAGACCCAGTACTTC.